This entry lists 22 T cell receptor beta chains sequenced from one sample in a study of CD8+ T cells in alopecia areata. The authors extracted RNA and reverse transcribed it into cDNA as the sequencing template. TCRdb keeps only in-frame clones here, not all; method: immunoSEQ multiplex PCR. The table records 110,000 to 150,000 clones, roughly 58% of them present only once. The sequencing sample was made of CD8+ T cells sorted from blood. These receptors all stem from a human donor in good health.

This clone has more than one count but fewer than ten. V gene TRBV27 combines with J gene TRBJ2-1; 9 bases map to TRBD2. CDR1 is MNHEY and CDR2 is SMNVEV in the germline V gene (reference sequence). V gave up 2 bases and J gave up 7 bases; unmatched junction bases: 6. The CDR3 loop spans 15 amino acids. The CDR3 nucleotides read TGTGCCAGCAGTTTAGACGGACTAGCGCCGAATGAGCAGTTCTTC. This sequence encodes CASSLDGLAPNEQFF.

The chain joins TRBV29-1 to TRBJ1-1; D might be TRBD1 (5 bases). Germline-derived CDR1 and CDR2 are SQVTM and ANQGSEA. Trimming shortened V by 8 bases and J by 6 bases, and 13 bases separated the two germline ends. This CDR3 comprises 11 residues. CDR3 amino acids: CSNGQGPEAFF. The CDR3 coding sequence is TGCAGCAACGGTCAGGGACCTGAAGCTTTCTTT. Combining the CDR3 with reference TRBV29-1 and TRBJ1-1 gives the whole variable domain SAVISQKPSRDICQRGTSLTIQCQVDSQVTMMFWYRQQPGQSLTLIATANQGSEATYESGFVIDKFPISRPNLTFSTLTVSNMSPEDSSIYLCSNGQGPEAFFGQGTRLTVV.

This chain joins TRBV20-1 and TRBJ2-1; D is uncertain. This CDR3 is built from 11 residues. Germline V lookup: CDR1 DFQATT, CDR2 SNEGSKA (reference sequence). The V end was cut by 8 bases, the J end by 6 bases, with 11 bases between. In nucleotides, the CDR3 is TGCAGTCTTGAGATAGCCAATGAGCAGTTCTTC. This encodes CSLEIANEQFF.

The chain carries TRBV7-9 and TRBJ1-2, with a weak D call TRBD1 (5 bases). Trimming shortened V by 3 bases and J by 5 bases, and 10 bases separated the two germline ends. Germline V gene lookup returns CDR1 SEHNR and CDR2 FQNEAQ (reference sequence). This CDR3 has 13 amino acids. The CDR3 region is CASSFEGTYGYTF. In DNA, the CDR3 is TGTGCCAGCAGCTTCGAAGGGACTTATGGCTACACCTTC.

The chain uses TRBV9 and TRBJ2-5, with TRBD1 matching 11 bases. The trim removed 0 bases at V and 1 base at J, leaving 8 bases unmatched. Germline V gives CDR1 SGDLS, CDR2 YYNGEE. CDR3 size: 18 residues. CDR3 sequence: CASSVGLRDRGFQETQYF. CDR3 nucleotide sequence: TGTGCCAGCAGCGTAGGCCTCCGGGACAGGGGGTTCCAAGAGACCCAGTACTTC.

V usage is TRBV6-6 and J usage is TRBJ2-5; D is possibly TRBD2 (5 bases). The CDR3 has 13 residues. Germline values: CDR1 MNHNY, CDR2 SVGAGI (reference sequence). Trimming stripped 7 bases from V and 0 bases from J, with 9 bases between. The CDR3 here is CASKLEYQETQYF. The DNA of the CDR3 is TGTGCCAGCAAACTAGAGTACCAAGAGACCCAGTACTTC.

The chain links TRBV4-1 to TRBJ1-5; 10 bases are shared with TRBD1. The CDR3 runs 15 residues. Unmatched junction bases numbered 7, after V lost 4 bases and J lost 7 bases. Germline CDR1 is MGHRA and CDR2 is YSYEKL. The DNA for the CDR3 is TGCGCCAGCAGCCGGGAGACAGGGGGCGTGCAGCCCCAGCATTTT. This gives the protein CASSRETGGVQPQHF.

The chain combines TRBV11-2 with TRBJ2-2; unclear D gene. V lost 1 base and J lost 6, with 6 bases in between. The CDR3 loop spans 13 amino acids. Germline CDR1 and CDR2: SGHAT and FQNNGV. The CDR3 DNA sequence: TGTGCCAGCAGCTTAGTCACGTCCGGGGAGCTGTTTTTT. Protein sequence: CASSLVTSGELFF.

This clone was recorded once. The chain links TRBV6-5 to TRBJ1-2; TRBD1 is a possible D gene (6 bases). The CDR3 length is 14 residues. CDR1 and CDR2 from the germline V gene are MNHEY and SVGAGI. The V end was cut by 0 bases, the J end by 6 bases, with 11 bases between. The CDR3 nucleotides are TGTGCCAGCAGTTACTCGCGGGGGGCGGATGGCTACACCTTC. Its protein is CASSYSRGADGYTF.

J is TRBJ2-7 and V is TRBV30; possibly TRBD2 for D (6 bases). Germline V lookup: CDR1 GTSNPN, CDR2 SVGIG (reference sequence). Between the trimmed V and J ends, which lost 3 bases and 2 bases, there was a span of 14 bases. This CDR3 has 14 amino acids. The CDR3 sequence is CAWRDFGGTYEQYF. CDR3 in DNA: TGTGCCTGGAGGGACTTCGGGGGAACCTACGAGCAGTACTTC.

Here the CDR3 DNA reads TGTGCCAGCAGTTTATTGGCAGGGGTGGGTTTGGAGCAGTACTTC. This codes for CASSLLAGVGLEQYF. The rearrangement links TRBV27 to TRBJ2-7; perhaps TRBD1 as D (6 bases). Germline V CDR1 and CDR2: MNHEY, SMNVEV (reference sequence). V lost 1 base, J lost 7 bases, and 17 bases lay in between. This CDR3 has 15 residues.

This chain connects TRBV7-9 to TRBJ2-1; TRBD1 agrees at 7 bases. Germline V gene data show CDR1 as SEHNR and CDR2 as FQNEAQ (reference sequence). Germline trimming cut 4 bases from V and 6 bases from J; bases unmatched to any gene: 6. The CDR3 loop spans 14 amino acids. The CDR3: CASSSPDRANEQFF. The DNA for the CDR3 is TGTGCCAGCAGCTCCCCCGACAGGGCCAATGAGCAGTTCTTC.

The J gene is TRBJ2-1, the V gene TRBV10-2, with D possibly matching TRBD2 (6 bases). This CDR3 has 15 amino acids. Germline loops: CDR1 WSHSY, CDR2 SAAADI. V lost 5 bases to trimming and J lost 4 bases, with 15 bases between them. CDR3 coding DNA: TGCGCCAGCAGTCGCCTGAGCGGGCGGTACAATGAGCAGTTCTTC. Its translation is CASSRLSGRYNEQFF.

V is TRBV27 and J is TRBJ2-7; no definite D call. This CDR3 comprises 14 residues. The germline CDR1 and CDR2 sequences are MNHEY and SMNVEV (reference sequence). V lost 2 bases and J lost 1, with 9 bases in between. The CDR3 sequence is CASSLGMGSYEQYF. The CDR3 nucleotides are TGTGCCAGCAGTTTAGGGATGGGTTCCTACGAGCAGTACTTC.

J is TRBJ2-5 and V is TRBV7-9, with D possibly TRBD2 on 6 matching bases. The CDR3 is 15 residues long. Trimming left V 5 bases short and J 9 bases short, with 22 bases between. Germline CDR1 and CDR2: SEHNR and FQNEAQ (reference sequence). CDR3 DNA: TGTGCCAGCAGCCCATTCGATAAAAGACTAGTCCCCCAGTACTTC. Encoded protein: CASSPFDKRLVPQYF.

The chain recombines TRBV7-9 with TRBJ2-7, with 9 bases lining up with TRBD1. The CDR3 is made up of 17 amino acids. The germline CDR1 and CDR2 sequences are SEHNR and FQNEAQ (reference sequence). Trimming at V came to 4 bases and at J to 1 base, leaving 11 bases not matched to a gene. CDR3 region: CASSSKCGTGCSYEQYF. CDR3 DNA sequence: TGTGCCAGCAGCTCTAAATGCGGGACAGGGTGTTCCTACGAGCAGTACTTC.

The chain carries TRBV7-9 and TRBJ2-3; tentative D call: TRBD1 (6 bases). V lost 5 bases to trimming and J lost 5 bases, with 11 bases between them. Looked up from germline, CDR1 is SEHNR and CDR2 is FQNEAQ (reference sequence). CDR3 length equals 13 residues. CDR3 residues: CASSPVGGDTQYF. CDR3 DNA sequence: TGTGCCAGCAGCCCCGTAGGGGGAGATACGCAGTATTTT.

V and J are TRBV27 and TRBJ2-5; a weak D match, TRBD2 (5 bases). The length of the CDR3 is 15 residues. CDR1 and CDR2 from the germline V gene are MNHEY and SMNVEV (reference sequence). V lost 6 bases, J lost 4 bases, and 18 bases lay in between. CDR3 region: CASSLKSPEGETQYF. CDR3 DNA sequence: TGTGCCAGCAGCTTAAAGTCCCCCGAGGGAGAGACCCAGTACTTC.

The chain has TRBV15 and TRBJ2-1; perhaps TRBD2 as D (5 bases). The germline CDR1 and CDR2 sequences are LNHNV and YYDKDF (reference sequence). The length of the CDR3 is 15 residues. Trimming took 1 base from V and 5 from J, leaving 12 bases between them. This CDR3 reads CATSRASQPNNEQFF. CDR3 bases: TGTGCCACCAGCAGAGCTAGCCAGCCAAACAATGAGCAGTTCTTC. The complete variable domain, with remaining parts taken from reference TRBV15 and TRBJ2-1, reads DAMVIQNPRYQVTQFGKPVTLSCSQTLNHNVMYWYQQKSSQAPKLLFHYYDKDFNNEADTPDNFQSRRPNTSFCFLDIRSPGLGDTAMYLCATSRASQPNNEQFFGPGTRLTVL.

This clone was picked up a small number of times. V and J are TRBV19 and TRBJ2-6; maybe TRBD2 (6 bases). The length of the CDR3 is 15 residues. Germline CDR1 is LNHDA and CDR2 is SQIVND (reference sequence). The V and J ends lost 11 bases and 3 bases respectively, with 17 bases between them. CDR3 protein: CAVSGPSFGANVLTF. The CDR3 bases are TGTGCCGTAAGCGGGCCCTCGTTTGGGGCCAACGTCCTGACTTTC.

The CDR3 here is CASSEQGGSYNEQFF. CDR3 DNA sequence: TGTGCCAGCAGTGAGCAGGGGGGATCATACAATGAGCAGTTCTTC. This chain uses TRBV6-1 with TRBJ2-1, with a weak D call TRBD1 (7 bases). Germline CDR1 and CDR2: MNHNS and SASEGT. The length of the CDR3 is 15 residues. V lost 3 bases, J lost 4 bases, and 13 bases lay in between.

The chain couples TRBV7-3 to TRBJ1-1, with D tentatively TRBD1 (5 bases). Trimming removed 3 bases from V and 7 bases from J, with 9 bases in between. Germline loops: CDR1 SGHTA, CDR2 FQGTGA. The CDR3 totals 12 residues. The CDR3 DNA sequence: TGTGCCAGCAGCTTTAGTGGGGGTGAAGCTTTCTTT. This sequence encodes CASSFSGGEAFF.